This paragraph covers one TCR beta chain sequence. immunoSEQ v3.0 was run at survey level. Data came from immunoSEQ multiplex PCR; TCRdb stores just in-frame clones and leaves some out. Of tens of thousands of clones in the sample, 80% to 90% were seen once. The sample originates from a study of long-term antiretroviral therapy in people with HIV. CDR3 size: 16 residues. V gave up 6 bases and J gave up 4 bases; unmatched junction bases: 10. The germline V gene has CDR1 MGHRA and CDR2 YSYEKL. This TCR derives from a man aged 45-65 years with HIV. The sequenced sample was unsorted PBMCs, obtained 3 years after starting antiretroviral therapy. The chain carries TRBV4-1 and TRBJ1-3; TRBD1 agrees at 9 bases. The CDR3 is CASSSGTGFLGNTIYF. The DNA of the CDR3 is TGCGCCAGCAGTTCCGGGACAGGGTTTTTGGGAAACACCATATATTTT.